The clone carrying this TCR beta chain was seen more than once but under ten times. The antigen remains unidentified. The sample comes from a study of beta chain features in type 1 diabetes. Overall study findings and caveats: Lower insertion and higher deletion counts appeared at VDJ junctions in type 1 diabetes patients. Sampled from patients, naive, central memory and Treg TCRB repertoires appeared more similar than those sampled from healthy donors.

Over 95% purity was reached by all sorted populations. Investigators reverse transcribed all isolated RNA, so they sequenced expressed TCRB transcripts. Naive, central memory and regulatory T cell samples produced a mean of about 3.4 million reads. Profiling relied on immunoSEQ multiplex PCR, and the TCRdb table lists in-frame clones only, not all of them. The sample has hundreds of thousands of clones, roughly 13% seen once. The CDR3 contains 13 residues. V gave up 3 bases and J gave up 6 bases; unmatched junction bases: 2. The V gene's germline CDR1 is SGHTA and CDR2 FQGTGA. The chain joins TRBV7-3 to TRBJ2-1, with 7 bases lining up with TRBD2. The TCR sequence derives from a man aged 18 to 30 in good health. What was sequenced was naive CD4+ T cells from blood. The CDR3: CASSFRLANEQFF. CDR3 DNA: TGTGCCAGCAGCTTCAGACTAGCCAATGAGCAGTTCTTC.